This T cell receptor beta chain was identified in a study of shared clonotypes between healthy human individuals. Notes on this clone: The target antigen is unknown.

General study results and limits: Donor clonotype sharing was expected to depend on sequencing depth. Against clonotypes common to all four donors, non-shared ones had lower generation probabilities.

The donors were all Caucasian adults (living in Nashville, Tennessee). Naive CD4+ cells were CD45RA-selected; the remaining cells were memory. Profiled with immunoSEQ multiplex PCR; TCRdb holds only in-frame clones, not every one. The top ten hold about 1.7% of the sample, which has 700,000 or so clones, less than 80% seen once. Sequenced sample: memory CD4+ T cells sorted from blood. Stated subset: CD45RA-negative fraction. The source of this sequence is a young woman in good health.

This chain's CDR3 is CASSWASDYEQYF. The CDR3 bases are TGCGCCAGCAGCTGGGCCTCAGATTACGAGCAGTACTTC. The gene calls are TRBV5-1 and TRBJ2-7; no firm D call. This CDR3 region has 13 residues. Per germline, CDR1 SGHRS and CDR2 YFSETQ. The germline V and J ends were trimmed by 3 bases and 4 bases, with 11 bases remaining between them.